This entry lists 31 T cell receptor beta chains sequenced from one sample in a study of blood T cell repertoires in COVID-19. The protocol was immunoSEQ multiplex PCR, while the TCRdb copy is restricted to in-frame clones and leaves out a portion. The table has more than 100,000 clones, about 80% seen once. The sample taken for sequencing was peripheral blood. These receptors were taken from a woman between 50 and 59 years old with acute or convalescent COVID-19.

This clone was counted a single time. The chain combines TRBV29-1 with TRBJ2-2, with D possibly matching TRBD2 (6 bases). Trimming stripped 6 bases from V and 7 bases from J, with 21 bases between. Germline CDR1 is SQVTM and CDR2 is ANQGSEA. The CDR3 is made up of 15 amino acids. The CDR3 loop reads CSVRRQGEDDGELFF. The CDR3 bases are TGCAGCGTCCGCCGGCAAGGGGAGGATGACGGGGAGCTGTTTTTT.

J is TRBJ2-1 and V is TRBV3-1 (or the pseudogene TRBV3-2), with 13 bases identical to TRBD2. Germline V gives CDR1 LGHDT, CDR2 YNNKEL (reference sequence). V was pared by 1 base and J by 6 bases, with 3 bases of the junction left unmatched. This CDR3 spans 16 amino acids. CDR3: CASSQVTSGGGNEQFF. The CDR3 DNA reads as TGTGCCAGCAGCCAAGTAACTAGCGGGGGGGGCAATGAGCAGTTCTTC.

This chain uses TRBV4-1 with TRBJ1-2; 9 bases line up with TRBD1. CDR3 length: 17 residues. Germline CDR1 reads MGHRA; CDR2 reads YSYEKL. Germline trimming cut 1 base from V and 8 bases from J; bases unmatched to any gene: 14. The CDR3 loop is CASSQGRRTGAIGGYTF. CDR3 DNA: TGCGCCAGCAGCCAAGGGAGAAGGACAGGGGCGATCGGGGGCTACACCTTC.

The V gene is TRBV7-8, the J gene TRBJ2-7; D might be TRBD1 (6 bases). V lost 3 bases and J lost 3, with 18 bases in between. Germline V CDR1 and CDR2: SGHVS, FQNEAQ. This CDR3 spans 16 amino acids. CDR3 DNA sequence: TGTGCCAGCAGCTTTGGCGTAACAGGGTTTCTCTACGAGCAGTACTTC. Translating it yields CASSFGVTGFLYEQYF.

The chain has TRBV19 and TRBJ1-5; D is undetermined. The CDR3 length is 15 residues. CDR1 is LNHDA and CDR2 is SQIVND in the germline V gene (reference sequence). V was cut by 3 bases and J by 5 bases, with 14 bases left in between. The CDR3 spells CASSILAEAHQPQHF. The DNA for the CDR3 is TGTGCCAGTAGTATTCTTGCAGAGGCTCATCAGCCCCAGCATTTT.

V gene TRBV5-5 combines with J gene TRBJ1-1; 9 bases match TRBD1. V trimming: 4 bases; J trimming: 7 bases; junction bases outside the gene matches: 20. This CDR3 is 18 amino acids long. Germline CDR1 reads SGHKS; CDR2 reads YYEKEE (reference sequence). In nucleotides, the CDR3 is TGTGCCAGCAGCCTAAGACCGGTTCCGGGACAGGGAGGAGTTGAAGCTTTCTTT. Its protein product is CASSLRPVPGQGGVEAFF.

The chain employs TRBV15 and TRBJ2-7; the match to TRBD2 covers 12 bases. CDR1 is LNHNV, CDR2 YYDKDF, per germline (reference sequence). The CDR3 covers 16 residues. V gave up 0 bases and J gave up 6 bases; unmatched junction bases: 6. The CDR3 here is CATSRDPSGGAREQYF. The CDR3 nucleotides are TGTGCCACCAGCAGAGATCCTAGCGGGGGGGCCCGCGAGCAGTACTTC.

This rearrangement joins TRBV5-8 to TRBJ1-5, with a possible D match to TRBD1 (6 bases). The CDR3 sequence is 14 residues long. In germline, CDR1 is SGHTS, CDR2 YDEGEE. Trimming took off 4 bases at V and 6 bases at J, with 14 bases between the two ends. Written as DNA, the CDR3 is TGTGCCAGCAGCCGGAGGGGGGGTATTCAGCCCCAGCATTTT. Amino acid sequence: CASSRRGGIQPQHF.

This clone was counted a single time. The V call is TRBV18, the J call TRBJ2-7, with 10 bases lining up with TRBD2. The CDR3 length is 15 residues. The trim removed 3 bases at V and 3 bases at J, leaving 5 bases unmatched. The germline V gene encodes CDR1 KGHSH and CDR2 LQKENI. DNA of the CDR3: TGTGCCAGCTCACCGAGCGGGGGGGAGTTCTACGAGCAGTACTTC. This gives the protein CASSPSGGEFYEQYF.

The chain uses TRBV2 and TRBJ1-1; 8 nucleotides agree with TRBD1. Losses at the gene ends were 5 bases for V and 4 bases for J; bases not matched to a gene: 12. The germline gives CDR1 SNHLY, CDR2 FYNNEI. This CDR3 contains 16 residues. For the CDR3, the DNA is TGTGCCAGCAGTCCCTACCCGCAGGGGGCGACCACTGAAGCTTTCTTT. This codes for CASSPYPQGATTEAFF.

The V and J genes are TRBV2 and TRBJ1-3; TRBD1 matches at 10 bases. The CDR3 runs 15 residues. Germline lookup yields CDR1 SNHLY and CDR2 FYNNEI. V trimming: 6 bases; J trimming: 7 bases; junction bases outside the gene matches: 9. The CDR3 DNA sequence: TGTGCCAGCAGGGAACCGGGACAGGGGTTGAACACCATATATTTT. The encoded protein is CASREPGQGLNTIYF.

The gene calls are TRBV4-1 and TRBJ2-7, with D hard to call. There are 14 residues in the CDR3. The V end lost 1 base, the J end lost 7 bases, and 14 bases lay between the germline ends. Germline-derived CDR1 and CDR2 are MGHRA and YSYEKL. The CDR3 DNA is TGCGCCAGCAGCCAAGTATGGTCCGCCGGGGAGCAGTACTTC. This sequence encodes CASSQVWSAGEQYF.

The genes are TRBV20-1 and TRBJ2-3, with a possible D match to TRBD1 (6 bases). The CDR3 loop spans 13 amino acids. Germline CDR1 reads DFQATT; CDR2 reads SNEGSKA (reference sequence). Trimming pared 3 bases from V and 12 bases from J, leaving 19 bases between. The CDR3 loop is CSASNSQGLLQYF. DNA for the CDR3: TGCAGTGCTAGTAATAGCCAGGGGCTACTCCAGTATTTT.

This clone was counted a few times. The chain is built from TRBV21-1 and TRBJ2-4; no DNA check was done on the table's D call, TRBD1. TRBV21-1 is given as a pseudogene. This CDR3 spans 17 amino acids. In DNA, the CDR3 is TGTGCCAGCAAAGGGACAGGGATCGGGAAGGACAAAAACATTCAGTACTTC. It yields the protein CASKGTGIGKDKNIQYF.

V usage is TRBV19 and J usage is TRBJ2-3, with a weak D call TRBD1 (5 bases). This CDR3 is 15 amino acids long. Germline assignment: CDR1 LNHDA and CDR2 SQIVND (reference sequence). V was shortened by 5 bases and J by 2 bases, with 14 bases between the two germline ends. The CDR3 coding sequence is TGTGCCAGTAGTCCTGGAACAGGTTACACAGATACGCAGTATTTT. Translating it yields CASSPGTGYTDTQYF.

The chain has TRBV15 and TRBJ2-2; 7 bases align to TRBD1. The CDR3 is 17 amino acids. The trim removed 3 bases at V and 1 base at J, leaving 8 bases unmatched. The V gene's germline CDR1 is LNHNV and CDR2 YYDKDF (reference sequence). The CDR3 here is CATSSETDRRNTGELFF. The CDR3, as DNA: TGTGCCACCAGCAGTGAAACGGACAGGCGGAACACCGGGGAGCTGTTTTTT.

This clone was seen a single time. The rearrangement links TRBV6-5 to TRBJ2-3; D gene uncertain. The V end lost 2 bases, the J end lost 0 bases, and 9 bases lay between the germline ends. The CDR3 runs 15 residues. Germline assignment: CDR1 MNHEY and CDR2 SVGAGI. The CDR3 region is CASSYGQSSTDTQYF. CDR3 coding DNA: TGTGCCAGCAGTTACGGGCAGTCTAGCACAGATACGCAGTATTTT.

A single count supports this clone. This sequence joins TRBV13 and TRBJ1-1; possible D gene TRBD1, 5 bases. The V end was cut by 2 bases, the J end by 11 bases, with 18 bases between. Germline V gives CDR1 PRHDT, CDR2 FYEKMQ (reference sequence). CDR3 length: 14 residues. The CDR3 DNA follows: TGTGCCAGCAGCTTAAGGTCCTCGCAGGGAAGTGCTTTCTTT. It encodes CASSLRSSQGSAFF.

V is TRBV7-8 and J is TRBJ2-7; TRBD1 matches 7 bases. The CDR3 is 14 residues long. Germline values: CDR1 SGHVS, CDR2 FQNEAQ. The V segment lost 1 base and the J segment 5 bases; nucleotides outside the gene matches: 5. The DNA of the CDR3 is TGTGCCAGCAGCTTAGGAGGGGGCAGGGACGAGCAGTACTTC. This translates into CASSLGGGRDEQYF.

The CDR3 sequence: CASSPKMGQYEQYF. CDR3 in DNA: TGCGCCAGCAGCCCTAAGATGGGACAGTACGAGCAGTACTTC. The chain carries TRBV5-1 and TRBJ2-7, with 7 bases aligning to TRBD1. Per germline, CDR1 SGHRS and CDR2 YFSETQ. V trimming: 4 bases; J trimming: 4 bases; junction bases outside the gene matches: 8. The length of the CDR3 is 14 residues.

V usage is TRBV7-2 and J usage is TRBJ1-5; 10 bases fit TRBD1. The V gene's germline CDR1 is SGHTA and CDR2 FQGNSA. This CDR3 is 16 amino acids long. The ends lost 6 bases at V and 0 bases at J; junction bases unmatched: 5. CDR3 nucleotide sequence: TGTGCCAGCAGTTCCGGGACAGGGGTTAGCAATCAGCCCCAGCATTTT. Amino acids: CASSSGTGVSNQPQHF.

This clone was detected only once. The V and J genes are TRBV4-1 and TRBJ2-3, with D perhaps matching TRBD2 (6 bases). Germline-derived CDR1 and CDR2 are MGHRA and YSYEKL. This CDR3 spans 14 amino acids. V dropped 0 bases and J dropped 5 bases, with 9 bases sitting between them. CDR3 in DNA: TGCGCCAGCAGCCAAGACGGGACTGTAGATACGCAGTATTTT. Protein sequence: CASSQDGTVDTQYF.

The chain couples TRBV2 to TRBJ2-5, with D perhaps matching TRBD2 (6 bases). Germline V gene data show CDR1 as SNHLY and CDR2 as FYNNEI. This CDR3 is built from 14 residues. Deletions cut 4 bases from V and 4 bases from J, with 13 bases between. The CDR3 bases are TGTGCCAGCAGTGGGTTTAGCGGACTAGAGACCCAGTACTTC. It encodes CASSGFSGLETQYF.

This clone was detected only a few times. The gene calls are TRBV2 and TRBJ2-1, with 11 bases aligning to TRBD2. Germline CDR1 SNHLY, CDR2 FYNNEI. CDR3 length: 16 residues. J lost 5 bases, V lost 7 bases, and 10 bases had no gene match. Written as DNA, the CDR3 is TGTGCCAGCATAGAGATTAGCGGGGGGGCCGACAATGAGCAGTTCTTC. This gives the protein CASIEISGGADNEQFF. The full variable domain, rest sourced from reference TRBV2 and TRBJ2-1, is EPEVTQTPSHQVTQMGQEVILRCVPISNHLYFYWYRQILGQKVEFLVSFYNNEISEKSEIFDDQFSVERPDGSNFTLKIRSTKLEDSAMYFCASIEISGGADNEQFFGPGTRLTVL.

This clone has more than one count but fewer than ten. This chain connects TRBV6-2 or TRBV6-3 to TRBJ1-2; D is undetermined. Trimming cost V 4 bases and J 5 bases, with 5 bases left between them. Per the germline V gene, CDR1 is MNHEY and CDR2 is SVGEGT. The CDR3 extends over 11 amino acids. This chain's CDR3 is CASSSGYGYTF. The CDR3 nucleotides read TGTGCCAGCAGTTCAGGTTATGGCTACACCTTC.

The CDR3 region is CASSSTGWAGYTF. The CDR3 nucleotides read TGTGCCAGCAGCTCCACAGGGTGGGCTGGCTACACCTTC. The chain combines TRBV7-9 with TRBJ1-2; possibly TRBD1 for D (6 bases). The CDR3 has 13 amino acids. Germline lookup yields CDR1 SEHNR and CDR2 FQNEAQ (reference sequence). The V end lost 4 bases, the J end lost 7 bases, and 13 bases lay between the germline ends.

The chain joins TRBV15 to TRBJ1-6; no clear D gene. The CDR3 extends over 16 amino acids. The germline V gene encodes CDR1 LNHNV and CDR2 YYDKDF (reference sequence). The V end was cut by 5 bases, the J end by 7 bases, with 18 bases between. CDR3: CATSPQTSAGNSPLHF. CDR3 DNA: TGTGCCACCAGCCCTCAAACGAGCGCTGGAAATTCACCCCTCCACTTT.

This chain links TRBV30 with TRBJ1-6; D unclear. Deletions cut 2 bases from V and 14 bases from J, with 25 bases between. The germline CDR1 and CDR2 sequences are GTSNPN and SVGIG (reference sequence). CDR3 length: 16 residues. The CDR3 DNA is TGTGCCTGGAGTCTACCTGGACCGGGGTCAAAGATATCCCTCCACTTT. This sequence encodes CAWSLPGPGSKISLHF.

The V and J genes are TRBV5-6 and TRBJ2-2; 7 nucleotides match TRBD1. After removal of 6 bases from V and 6 bases from J, the junction contained 11 bases not matched to a gene. This CDR3 has 15 amino acids. Germline V gene data show CDR1 as SGHDT and CDR2 as YYEEEE. CDR3 nucleotides: TGTGCCAGCACCCATTCTCGACAGGGTCCCGGGGAGCTGTTTTTT. Translation gives CASTHSRQGPGELFF.

The V call is TRBV30, the J call TRBJ1-3; D is uncertain. CDR3 size: 15 residues. Germline CDR1 is GTSNPN and CDR2 is SVGIG (reference sequence). V lost 0 bases to trimming and J lost 3 bases, with 12 bases between them. The CDR3 DNA is TGTGCCTGGAGTGTACAGCCCCTTGGTGGAAACACCATATATTTT. Its translation is CAWSVQPLGGNTIYF.

The gene calls are TRBV3-1 (or the pseudogene TRBV3-2) and TRBJ2-2; tentative D call: TRBD2 (5 bases). Trimming removed 3 bases at V and 1 base at J, with 12 bases between. The V gene's germline CDR1 is LGHDT and CDR2 YNNKEL (reference sequence). CDR3 length equals 16 residues. Written as DNA, the CDR3 is TGTGCCAGCAGCCAGTCCTGGACTGGGAACACCGGGGAGCTGTTTTTT. It encodes CASSQSWTGNTGELFF.